This T cell receptor (beta chain) derives from a study of CD8 T cells in ankylosing spondylitis. Ten or more counts support this clonotype. Its target is unknown. General observations from the study: Roughly eight highly homologous variants made up a TCR beta motif that seemed to typify ankylosing spondylitis blood. Clones tied to disease were said to be significantly enriched in matched ankylosing spondylitis synovial fluid. Disease-linked clones bore a CD8+ phenotype and were relatively rare in peripheral blood.

5'-RACE, quantitative and with molecular barcodes, yielded the TCR beta libraries. Each CDR3 protein gets one entry after TCRdb re-called the 5' RACE reads with MiXCR. The repertoire includes roughly 120,000 distinct CDR3 sequences, roughly 13% of them detected once, and roughly 3% sits in the top ten. The CDR3 runs 15 residues. Trimming stripped 6 bases from V and 2 bases from J, with 11 bases between. Germline V CDR1 and CDR2: SNHLY, FYNNEI. The TCR sequence derives from a female donor with ankylosing spondylitis or in good health (not recorded which). Source material: blood, either unsorted or a sorted T cell fraction (not recorded which). The J gene is TRBJ2-6, the V gene TRBV2, with D hard to call. This chain's CDR3 is CASSTGQAGANVLTF. The CDR3, as DNA: TGTGCCAGCAGCACCGGGCAGGCTGGGGCCAACGTCCTGACTTTC.